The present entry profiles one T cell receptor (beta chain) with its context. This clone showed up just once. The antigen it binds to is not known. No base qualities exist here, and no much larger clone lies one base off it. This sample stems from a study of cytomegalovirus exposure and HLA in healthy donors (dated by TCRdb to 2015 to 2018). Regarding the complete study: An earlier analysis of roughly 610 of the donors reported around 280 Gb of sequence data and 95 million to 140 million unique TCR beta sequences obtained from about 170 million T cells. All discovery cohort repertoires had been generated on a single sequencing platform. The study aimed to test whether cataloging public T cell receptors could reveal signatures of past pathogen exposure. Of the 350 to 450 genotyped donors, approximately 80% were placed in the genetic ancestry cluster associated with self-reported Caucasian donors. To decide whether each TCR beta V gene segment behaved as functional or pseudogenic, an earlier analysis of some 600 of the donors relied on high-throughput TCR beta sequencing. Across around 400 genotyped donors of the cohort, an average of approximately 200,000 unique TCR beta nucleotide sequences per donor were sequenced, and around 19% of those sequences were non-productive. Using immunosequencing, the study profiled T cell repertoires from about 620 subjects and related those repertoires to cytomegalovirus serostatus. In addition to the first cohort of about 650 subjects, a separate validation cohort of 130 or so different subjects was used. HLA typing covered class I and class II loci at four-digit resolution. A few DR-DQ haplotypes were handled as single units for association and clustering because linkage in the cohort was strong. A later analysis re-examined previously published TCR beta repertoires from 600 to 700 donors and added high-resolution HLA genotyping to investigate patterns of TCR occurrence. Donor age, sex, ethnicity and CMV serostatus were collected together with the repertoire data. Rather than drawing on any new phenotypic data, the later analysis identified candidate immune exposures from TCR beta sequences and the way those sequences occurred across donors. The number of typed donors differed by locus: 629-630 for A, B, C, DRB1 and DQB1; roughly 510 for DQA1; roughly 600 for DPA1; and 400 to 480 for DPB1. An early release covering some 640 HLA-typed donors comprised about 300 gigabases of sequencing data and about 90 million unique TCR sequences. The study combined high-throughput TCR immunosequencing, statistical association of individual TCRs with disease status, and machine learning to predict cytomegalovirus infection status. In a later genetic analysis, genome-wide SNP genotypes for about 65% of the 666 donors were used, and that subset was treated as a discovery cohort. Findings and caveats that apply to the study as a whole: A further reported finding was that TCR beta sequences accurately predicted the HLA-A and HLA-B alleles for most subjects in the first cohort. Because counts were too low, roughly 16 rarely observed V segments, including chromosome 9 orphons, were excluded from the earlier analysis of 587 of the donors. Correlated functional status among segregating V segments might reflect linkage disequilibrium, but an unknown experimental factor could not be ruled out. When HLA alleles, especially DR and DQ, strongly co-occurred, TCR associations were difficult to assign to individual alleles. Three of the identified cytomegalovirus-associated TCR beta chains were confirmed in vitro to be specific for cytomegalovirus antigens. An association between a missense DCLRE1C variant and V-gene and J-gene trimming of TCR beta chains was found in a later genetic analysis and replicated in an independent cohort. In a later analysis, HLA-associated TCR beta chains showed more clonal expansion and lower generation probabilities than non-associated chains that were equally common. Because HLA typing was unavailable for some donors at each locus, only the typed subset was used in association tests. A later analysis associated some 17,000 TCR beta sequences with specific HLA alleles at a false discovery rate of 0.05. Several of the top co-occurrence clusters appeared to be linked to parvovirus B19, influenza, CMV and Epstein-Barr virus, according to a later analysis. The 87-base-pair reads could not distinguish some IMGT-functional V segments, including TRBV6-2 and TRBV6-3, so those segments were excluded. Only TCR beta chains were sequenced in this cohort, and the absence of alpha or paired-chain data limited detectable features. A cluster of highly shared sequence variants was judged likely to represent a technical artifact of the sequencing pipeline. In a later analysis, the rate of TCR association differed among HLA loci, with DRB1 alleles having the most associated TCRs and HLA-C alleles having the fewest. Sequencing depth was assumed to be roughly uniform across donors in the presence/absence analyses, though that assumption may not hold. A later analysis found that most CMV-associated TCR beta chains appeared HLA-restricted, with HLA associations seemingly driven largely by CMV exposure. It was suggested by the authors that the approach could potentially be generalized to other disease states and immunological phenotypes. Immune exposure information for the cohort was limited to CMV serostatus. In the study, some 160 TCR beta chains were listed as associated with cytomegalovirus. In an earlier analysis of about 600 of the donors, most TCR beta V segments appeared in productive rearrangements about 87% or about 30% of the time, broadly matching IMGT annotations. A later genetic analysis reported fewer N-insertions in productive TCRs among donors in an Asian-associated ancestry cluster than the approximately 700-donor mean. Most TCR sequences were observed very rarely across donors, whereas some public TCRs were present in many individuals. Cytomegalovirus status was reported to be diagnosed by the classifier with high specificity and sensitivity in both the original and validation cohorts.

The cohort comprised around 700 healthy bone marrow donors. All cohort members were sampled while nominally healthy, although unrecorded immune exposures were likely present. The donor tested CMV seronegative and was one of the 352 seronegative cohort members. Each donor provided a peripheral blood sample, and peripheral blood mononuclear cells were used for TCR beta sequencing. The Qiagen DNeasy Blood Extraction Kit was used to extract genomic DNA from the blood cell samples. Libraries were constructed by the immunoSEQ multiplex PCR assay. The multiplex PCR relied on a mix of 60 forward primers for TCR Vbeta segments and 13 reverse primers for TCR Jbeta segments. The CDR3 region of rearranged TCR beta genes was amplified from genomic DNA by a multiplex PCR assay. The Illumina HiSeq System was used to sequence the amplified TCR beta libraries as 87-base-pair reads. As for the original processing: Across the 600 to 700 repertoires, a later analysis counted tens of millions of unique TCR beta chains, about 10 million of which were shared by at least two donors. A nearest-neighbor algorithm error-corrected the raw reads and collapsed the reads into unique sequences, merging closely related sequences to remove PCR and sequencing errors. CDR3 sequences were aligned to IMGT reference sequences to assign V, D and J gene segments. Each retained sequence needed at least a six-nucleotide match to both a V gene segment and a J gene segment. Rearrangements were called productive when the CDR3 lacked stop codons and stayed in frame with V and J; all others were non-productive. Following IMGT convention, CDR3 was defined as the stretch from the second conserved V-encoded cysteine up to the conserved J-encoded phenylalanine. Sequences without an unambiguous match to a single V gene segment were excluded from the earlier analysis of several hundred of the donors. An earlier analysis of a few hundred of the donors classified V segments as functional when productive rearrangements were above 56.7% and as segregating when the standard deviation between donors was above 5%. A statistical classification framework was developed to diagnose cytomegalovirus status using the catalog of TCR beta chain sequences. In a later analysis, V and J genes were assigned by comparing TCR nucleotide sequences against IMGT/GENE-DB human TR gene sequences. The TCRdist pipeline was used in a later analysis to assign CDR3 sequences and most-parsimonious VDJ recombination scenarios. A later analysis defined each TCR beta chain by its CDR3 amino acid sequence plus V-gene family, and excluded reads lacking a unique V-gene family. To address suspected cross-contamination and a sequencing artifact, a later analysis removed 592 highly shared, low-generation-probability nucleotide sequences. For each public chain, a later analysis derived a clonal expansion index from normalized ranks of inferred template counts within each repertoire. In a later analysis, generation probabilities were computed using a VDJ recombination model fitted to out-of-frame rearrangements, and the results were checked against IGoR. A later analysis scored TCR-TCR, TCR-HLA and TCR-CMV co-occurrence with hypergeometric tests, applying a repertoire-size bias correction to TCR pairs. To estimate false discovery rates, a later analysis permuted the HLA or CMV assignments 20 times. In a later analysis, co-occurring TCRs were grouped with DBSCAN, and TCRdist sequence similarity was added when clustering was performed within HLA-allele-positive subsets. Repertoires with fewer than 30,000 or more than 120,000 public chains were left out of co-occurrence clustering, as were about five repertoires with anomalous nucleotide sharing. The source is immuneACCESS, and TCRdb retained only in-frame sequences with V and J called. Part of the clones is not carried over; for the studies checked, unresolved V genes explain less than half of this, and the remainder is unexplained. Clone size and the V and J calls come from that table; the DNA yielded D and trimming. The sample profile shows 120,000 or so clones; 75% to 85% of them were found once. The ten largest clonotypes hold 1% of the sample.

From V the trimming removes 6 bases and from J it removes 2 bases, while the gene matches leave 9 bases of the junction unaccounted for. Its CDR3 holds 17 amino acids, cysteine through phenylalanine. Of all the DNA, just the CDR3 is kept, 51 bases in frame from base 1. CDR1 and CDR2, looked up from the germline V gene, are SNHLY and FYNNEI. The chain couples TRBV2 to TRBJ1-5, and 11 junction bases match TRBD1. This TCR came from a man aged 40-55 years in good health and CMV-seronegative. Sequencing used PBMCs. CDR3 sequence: CASRDRGPSACNQPQHF. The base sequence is TGTGCCAGCAGGGACAGGGGGCCCTCGGCGTGCAATCAGCCCCAGCATTTT.